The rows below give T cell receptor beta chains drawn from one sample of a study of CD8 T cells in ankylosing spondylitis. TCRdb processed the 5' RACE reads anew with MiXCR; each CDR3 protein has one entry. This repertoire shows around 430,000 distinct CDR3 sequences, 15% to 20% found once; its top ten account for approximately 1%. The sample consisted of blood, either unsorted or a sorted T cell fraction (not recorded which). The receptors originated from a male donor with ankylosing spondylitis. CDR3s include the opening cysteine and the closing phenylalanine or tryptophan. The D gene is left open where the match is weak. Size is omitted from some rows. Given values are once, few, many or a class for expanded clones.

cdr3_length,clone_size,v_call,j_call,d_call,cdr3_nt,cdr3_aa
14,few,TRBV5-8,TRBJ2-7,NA,TGTGCCAGCAGTCCCGACAGGCCGACCTACGAGCAGTACTTC,CASSPDRPTYEQYF
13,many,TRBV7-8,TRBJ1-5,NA,TGTGCCAGCAGCGCGAACCAGGGGCAGCCCCAGCATTTT,CASSANQGQPQHF
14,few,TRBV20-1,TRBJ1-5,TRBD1,TGCAGTGCTAGAATGCCAGGGGGCAGTCAGCCCCAGCATTTT,CSARMPGGSQPQHF
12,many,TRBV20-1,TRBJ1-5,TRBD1,TGCAGTGCTAGAACAGGGGATCAGCCCCAGCATTTT,CSARTGDQPQHF
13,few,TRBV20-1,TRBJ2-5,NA,TGCAGTGCTAGAGATGTGGGACAAGAGACCCAGTACTTC,CSARDVGQETQYF
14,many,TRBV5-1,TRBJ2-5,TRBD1,TGCGCCAGCACAAGGGGACAGGGGCAATCGACCCAGTACTTC,CASTRGQGQSTQYF
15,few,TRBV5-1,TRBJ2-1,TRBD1,TGCGCCAGAGAACAAGACAGGGGGGCCTACAATGAGCAGTTCTTC,CAREQDRGAYNEQFF
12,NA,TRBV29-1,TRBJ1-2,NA,TGCAGCGTTGACCTGTACTCCTATGGCTACACCTTC,CSVDLYSYGYTF
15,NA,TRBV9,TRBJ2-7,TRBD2,TGTGCCAGCAGCGTAGCCAGCGGGGGTTCCTACGAGCAGTACTTC,CASSVASGGSYEQYF
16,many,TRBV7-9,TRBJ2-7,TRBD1,TGTGCCAGCAGCTACGGACAGGGGGCGTCCTCCTACGAGCAGTACTTC,CASSYGQGASSYEQYF
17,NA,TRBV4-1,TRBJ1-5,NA,TGCGCCAGCAGCCAAAGTCTGGGGCAGGGAAGCAATCAGCCCCAGCATTTT,CASSQSLGQGSNQPQHF
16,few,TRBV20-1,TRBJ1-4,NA,TGCAGTGCTAGAGAATTGCGCGGAGGGGGGTATGAAAAACTGTTTTTT,CSARELRGGGYEKLFF
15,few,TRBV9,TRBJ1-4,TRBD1,TGTGCCAGCAGTGACACAGGGCAGGGGGATGAAAAACTGTTTTTT,CASSDTGQGDEKLFF
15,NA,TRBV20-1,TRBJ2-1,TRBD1,TGCAGTGCTAGACCCGACAGGGGCTCCTACAATGAGCAGTTCTTC,CSARPDRGSYNEQFF
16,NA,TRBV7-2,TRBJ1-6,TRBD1,TGTGCCAGCAGCTCTCCGGGACAGGGAAATAATTCACCCCTCCACTTT,CASSSPGQGNNSPLHF
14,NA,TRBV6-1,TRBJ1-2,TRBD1,TGTGCCAGCAGTGGAGTACAGGGGGGAGATGGCTACACCTTC,CASSGVQGGDGYTF
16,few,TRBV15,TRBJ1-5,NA,TGTGCCACCAGCAGGCCAAATGGGGGCGGCAATCAGCCCCAGCATTTT,CATSRPNGGGNQPQHF
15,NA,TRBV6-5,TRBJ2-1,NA,TGTGCCAGCAGTTACTCACTTTTCAACTACAATGAGCAGTTCTTC,CASSYSLFNYNEQFF
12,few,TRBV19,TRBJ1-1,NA,TGTGCCAGTAGTATGAGGGGGGGCGAAGCTTTCTTT,CASSMRGGEAFF
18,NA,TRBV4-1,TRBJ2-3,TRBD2,TGCGCCAGCAGCACCTATGGAGAAACTAGCGGAGAGACAGATACGCAGTATTTT,CASSTYGETSGETDTQYF
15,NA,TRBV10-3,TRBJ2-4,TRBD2,TGTGCCATCAGTGAACAAAGCGGGGGTGCCAACATTCAGTACTTC,CAISEQSGGANIQYF
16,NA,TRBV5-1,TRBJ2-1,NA,TGCGCCAGCAGCTTGGGTGCGGGAAGGGCTTACAATGAGCAGTTCTTC,CASSLGAGRAYNEQFF
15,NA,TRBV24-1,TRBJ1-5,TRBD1,TGTGCCACCAGTGACCAACAGGGGGCCGGACAGCCCCAGCATTTT,CATSDQQGAGQPQHF
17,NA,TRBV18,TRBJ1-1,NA,TGTGCCAGCTCACCAAACGCAGGGCGGAGTGGGAACACTGAAGCTTTCTTT,CASSPNAGRSGNTEAFF
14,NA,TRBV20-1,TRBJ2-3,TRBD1,TGCAGTGCGAGGGGGCGGGTTAGCCCAGATACGCAGTATTTT,CSARGRVSPDTQYF
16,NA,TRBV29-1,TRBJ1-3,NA,TGCAGCGTTGAAACAGGGAGGACGGGCTCTGGAAACACCATATATTTT,CSVETGRTGSGNTIYF
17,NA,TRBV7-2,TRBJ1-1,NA,TGTGCCAGCAGCTCGCGGGGGAGTGGATCCTTGAACACTGAAGCTTTCTTT,CASSSRGSGSLNTEAFF
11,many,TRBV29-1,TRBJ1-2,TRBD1,TGCAGCGTTGGGACAGGGAGTGGCTACACCTTC,CSVGTGSGYTF
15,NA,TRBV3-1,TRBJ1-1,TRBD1,TGTGCCAGCAGCCCGATGGGACAGATTAACACTGAAGCTTTCTTT,CASSPMGQINTEAFF
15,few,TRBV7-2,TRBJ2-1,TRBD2,TGTGCCAGCACACTAGCGGGAGGACCCTACAATGAGCAGTTCTTC,CASTLAGGPYNEQFF
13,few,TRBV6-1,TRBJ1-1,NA,TGTGCCAGCAGTCCAAGACTTACAGATGAAGCTTTCTTT,CASSPRLTDEAFF
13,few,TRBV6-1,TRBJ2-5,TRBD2,TGTGCCAGCAACCCGAGCGGGAGCAAGACCCAGTACTTC,CASNPSGSKTQYF
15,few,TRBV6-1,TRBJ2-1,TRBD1,TGTGCCAGCAAAATAGACAGGGCCCCAGGCAATGAGCAGTTCTTC,CASKIDRAPGNEQFF
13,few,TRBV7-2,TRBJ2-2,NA,TGTGCCAGCAGCCCGGACAGCGCCGGGGAGCTGTTTTTT,CASSPDSAGELFF
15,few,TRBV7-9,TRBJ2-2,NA,TGTGCCAGCAGCCCCCAGACAGGAGGTACCGGGGAGCTGTTTTTT,CASSPQTGGTGELFF
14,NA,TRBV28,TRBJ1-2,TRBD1,TGTGCCAGCAGTCTGCAGGGGGGAGTACGTGGCTACACCTTC,CASSLQGGVRGYTF
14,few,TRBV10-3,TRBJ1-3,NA,TGTGCCATCACTACAGGGAGGACCGGAAACACCATATATTTT,CAITTGRTGNTIYF
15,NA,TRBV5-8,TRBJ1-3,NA,TGTGCCAGCAGCTTAACAGGGTTCAACGGAAACACCATATATTTT,CASSLTGFNGNTIYF
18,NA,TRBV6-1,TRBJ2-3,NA,TGTGCCAGCAGGCCCGTTCGAGCCTTACTACTATCCACAGATACGCAGTATTTT,CASRPVRALLLSTDTQYF
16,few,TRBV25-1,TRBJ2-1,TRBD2,TGTGCCAGCAGTGAATCACTAGCGGGCCGTTACAATGAGCAGTTCTTC,CASSESLAGRYNEQFF
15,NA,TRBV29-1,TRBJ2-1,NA,TGCAGCGTCAAGTCCCCCGGGACCGAAAGGGGTGAGCAGTTCTTC,CSVKSPGTERGEQFF
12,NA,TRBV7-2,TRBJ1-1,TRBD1,TGTGCCAGCAGCATCCCCAGGGGGGAAGCTTTCTTT,CASSIPRGEAFF
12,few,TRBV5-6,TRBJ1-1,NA,TGTGCCAGCAGCTTGAGGTGGGGTAAAGCTTTCTTT,CASSLRWGKAFF
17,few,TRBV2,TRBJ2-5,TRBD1,TGTGCCAGCAGTGACCCCCGGGACAGGGGGCTTGACGAGACCCAGTACTTC,CASSDPRDRGLDETQYF
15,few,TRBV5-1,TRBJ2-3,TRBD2,TGCGCCAGCAGCCCGGGAGGGCCCGGGGGGGATACGCAGTATTTT,CASSPGGPGGDTQYF
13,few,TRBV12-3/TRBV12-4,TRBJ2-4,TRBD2,TGTGCCAGCAGCCTTGCGGGGGTAAACATTCAGTACTTC,CASSLAGVNIQYF
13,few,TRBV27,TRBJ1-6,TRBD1,TGTGCCAGCACTCGGACAGGGGCTTCACCCCTCCACTTT,CASTRTGASPLHF
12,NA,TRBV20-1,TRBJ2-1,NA,TGCAGTGCTCTAGGTTCCTACAATGAGCAGTTCTTC,CSALGSYNEQFF
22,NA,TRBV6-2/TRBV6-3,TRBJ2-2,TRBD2,TGTGCCAGCAGTTACCGAGTCGGGACTAGCGGGATCTCCCCCACGAACACCGGGGAGCTGTTTTTT,CASSYRVGTSGISPTNTGELFF
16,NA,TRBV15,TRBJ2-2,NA,TGTGCCACCAGCAGAGATAGGCGGGTGGAGGCCGGGGAGCTGTTTTTT,CATSRDRRVEAGELFF
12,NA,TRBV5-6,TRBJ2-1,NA,TGTGCCAGCAGCTTGTACTTCAATGAGCAGTTCTTC,CASSLYFNEQFF
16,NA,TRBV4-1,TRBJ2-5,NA,TGCGCCAGCAGCCAAGATCCGGGACCCCCGAGGGAGACCCAGTACTTC,CASSQDPGPPRETQYF
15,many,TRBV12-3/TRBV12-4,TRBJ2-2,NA,TGTGCCAGCAGGCGGGCGGGGACCAACACCGGGGAGCTGTTTTTT,CASRRAGTNTGELFF
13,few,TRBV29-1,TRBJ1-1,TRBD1,TGCACCCTCAACAGGGGGCTACTCACTGAAGCTTTCTTT,CTLNRGLLTEAFF
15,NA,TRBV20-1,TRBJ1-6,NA,TGCAGTGCTAGGATGCCTGGGGCCCGTGGTTCACCCCTCCACTTT,CSARMPGARGSPLHF
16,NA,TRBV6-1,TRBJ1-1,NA,TGTGCCAGCAGCAGGTCGAAAGTTCGGGGGGGCACTGAAGCTTTCTTT,CASSRSKVRGGTEAFF
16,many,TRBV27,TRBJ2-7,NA,TGTGCCAGCAGTCCTCAATATGGGACTCTAGTATACGAGCAGTACTTC,CASSPQYGTLVYEQYF
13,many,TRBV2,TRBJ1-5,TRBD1,TGTGCCAGCAGGGACAGGGGTGATGAGCCCCAGCATTTT,CASRDRGDEPQHF
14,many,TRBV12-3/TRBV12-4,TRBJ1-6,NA,TGTGCCAGCAGTCAAACGGGGAGGTCTTCACCCCTCCACTTT,CASSQTGRSSPLHF